This is a list of T cell receptor beta chains from one sample in a study of blood T cells in healthy people across ages. TCRdb analysed the 5' RACE reads with MiXCR anew, one entry per CDR3 protein. The sample consists of fewer than 900,000 distinct CDR3 sequences, roughly 40% of them appearing once. Sequences were obtained from blood. The receptors shown here come from a man aged 18 to 30 in good health. CDR3s include the opening cysteine and the closing phenylalanine or tryptophan. A D gene is named only where the DNA matches it firmly. For some rows the clone size is stated as once, few or many, or as a class when expanded; others skip it.

j_gene,d_gene,abundance,v_gene,CDR3nt,CDR3aa
TRBJ1-1,-,-,TRBV12-3/TRBV12-4,TGTGCCAGCGGGGTAATCTCAGTGAACACTGAAGCTTTCTTT,CASGVISVNTEAFF
TRBJ2-7,-,-,TRBV4-2,TGTGCCAGCAGCCAACAGGGGGGCCGCTACGAGCAGTACTTC,CASSQQGGRYEQYF
TRBJ1-5,-,-,TRBV20-1,TGCAGTGCTAGTGAAGGAGGGTTGTACAATCAGCCCCAGCATTTT,CSASEGGLYNQPQHF
TRBJ2-2,-,few,TRBV10-3,TGTGCCATCAGTGGGGGGCCGAGTGGCACCGGGGAGCTGTTTTTT,CAISGGPSGTGELFF
TRBJ2-7,-,many,TRBV5-1,TGCGCCAGCAGCTTAGGGCATGGGTACGAGCAGTACTTC,CASSLGHGYEQYF
TRBJ2-1,-,few,TRBV9,TGTGCCAGCAGCGTAGCTGCCTCGGGGGCAGGGCGGGGGAATGAGCAGTTCTTC,CASSVAASGAGRGNEQFF
TRBJ2-1,TRBD1,few,TRBV12-3/TRBV12-4,TGTGCCAGCAGTTTCCCCTCCGGGACAGTCTTGCGAGGTGAGCAGTTCTTC,CASSFPSGTVLRGEQFF
TRBJ1-1,-,few,TRBV12-3/TRBV12-4,TGTGCCAGCAGTTTAGTACCCAGAGATGGGGACACTGAAGCTTTCTTT,CASSLVPRDGDTEAFF
TRBJ2-7,-,-,TRBV12-3/TRBV12-4,TGTGCCAGCAGCACAGGGAGTCTCTACGAGCAGTACTTC,CASSTGSLYEQYF
TRBJ2-2,-,few,TRBV5-5,TGTGCCAGCAGCTTGATGGGGGCCGGGGAGCTGTTTTTT,CASSLMGAGELFF
TRBJ2-1,-,-,TRBV14,TGTGCCAGCAGCGCCATTTATAGCAGTGAGCAGTTCTTC,CASSAIYSSEQFF
TRBJ2-3,TRBD2,-,TRBV7-2,TGTGCCAGCAGCACGGTACTAGCGGGGGGCACAGATACGCAGTATTTT,CASSTVLAGGTDTQYF
TRBJ1-4,-,-,TRBV4-1,TGCGCCAGCAGCCAAGATCGGACAACTAATGAAAAACTGTTTTTT,CASSQDRTTNEKLFF
TRBJ1-4,-,-,TRBV20-1,TGCAGTGCTAGTAAGGGGGTTGGTGAAAAACTGTTTTTT,CSASKGVGEKLFF
TRBJ2-3,-,many,TRBV24-1,TGTGCCACCAGTGATTCTGGGGGCAAGGATACGCAGTATTTT,CATSDSGGKDTQYF
TRBJ1-6,-,few,TRBV12-3/TRBV12-4,TGTGCCAGCAGTTTAACCGGGACGCTCGATTCACCCCTCCACTTT,CASSLTGTLDSPLHF
TRBJ1-6,-,few,TRBV21-1,TGTGCCAGCAGCTCAAAGCCAGGGGGACGCACTTATAATTCACCCCTCCACTTT,CASSSKPGGRTYNSPLHF
TRBJ2-1,TRBD2,-,TRBV7-9,TGTGCCAGCCCCAAGGGTAGCGGGGGGGCCAGCGATGAGCAGTTCTTC,CASPKGSGGASDEQFF
TRBJ1-6,-,many,TRBV6-5,TGTGCCAGCAGCTCCAGGGGCGGGAATTCACCCCTCCACTTT,CASSSRGGNSPLHF
TRBJ2-1,-,-,TRBV29-1,TGCAGCGTTGATAAAGGAGCGTACGAGCAGTTCTTC,CSVDKGAYEQFF
TRBJ1-2,TRBD1,many,TRBV29-1,TGCAGCGCCGGGACAGGTTTTTGGTATGGCTACACCTTC,CSAGTGFWYGYTF
TRBJ1-1,TRBD1,few,TRBV7-2,TGTGCCAGCAGCTTAGCGCCCGGGACAGGCACTGAAGCTTTCTTT,CASSLAPGTGTEAFF